A selection of T cell receptor beta chains follows, all from one sample in a study of T-cell memory formation after mild COVID-19. From the 5' RACE reads, TCRdb called clonotypes with MiXCR, one entry per CDR3 protein. Of under 110,000 distinct CDR3 sequences listed, about a sixth are singletons. The sample comprised PBMCs or a T cell subset sorted from them (not recorded which). Receptors were obtained from an adult woman who had mild COVID-19 (a few samples of this study predate the infection). Cell type and time point are not known. Both conserved end residues are part of each CDR3. The order of the fields is clone size, V gene, D gene, J gene, CDR3 protein, CDR3 DNA. D genes are given only for firm matches. Some rows have no size entry. The others give once, few or many, or a class for an expanded clone.

few	TRBV7-9	NA	TRBJ1-2	CASSSDFGYTF	TGTGCCAGCAGCTCGGACTTTGGCTACACCTTC
few	TRBV7-6	NA	TRBJ2-5	CASSPTALQETQYF	TGTGCCAGCAGCCCGACAGCTTTACAAGAGACCCAGTACTTC
few	TRBV2	NA	TRBJ1-3	CASTLDSSSGNTIYF	TGTGCCAGCACCCTGGACAGCAGCTCTGGAAACACCATATATTTT
few	TRBV5-1	TRBD2	TRBJ2-1	CASSLSGSGGPSNEQFF	TGCGCCAGCAGCTTGTCCGGCAGCGGGGGTCCGTCTAATGAGCAGTTCTTC
few	TRBV4-1	NA	TRBJ2-3	CASSQGHRSTDTQYF	TGCGCCAGCAGCCAGGGCCACAGGAGCACAGATACGCAGTATTTT
NA	TRBV7-9	NA	TRBJ2-5	CASSHGGGQETQYF	TGTGCCAGCAGCCATGGGGGAGGTCAAGAGACCCAGTACTTC
NA	TRBV19	NA	TRBJ1-5	CASSIFGVRNQPQHF	TGTGCCAGTAGTATATTCGGGGTTCGCAATCAGCCCCAGCATTTT
NA	TRBV20-1	NA	TRBJ1-2	CSARFRPVYGYTF	TGCAGTGCTAGATTCAGGCCCGTCTATGGCTACACCTTC
NA	TRBV12-3/TRBV12-4	NA	TRBJ2-3	CASSFGPTDTQYF	TGTGCCAGCAGTTTCGGCCCCACAGATACGCAGTATTTT
NA	TRBV5-4	TRBD2	TRBJ2-2	CASSLWGGGPSRFF	TGTGCCAGCAGCTTGTGGGGGGGAGGGCCCTCTCGGTTTTTT
few	TRBV27	NA	TRBJ2-3	CATYDRDSTDTQYF	TGTGCCACCTACGACCGGGACAGCACAGATACGCAGTATTTT
many	TRBV7-3	NA	TRBJ2-2	CASSPTPSGGNTGELFF	TGTGCCAGCAGCCCCACGCCCTCTGGAGGGAACACCGGGGAGCTGTTTTTT
few	TRBV12-3/TRBV12-4	NA	TRBJ2-5	CASSYGTPRQTQYF	TGTGCCAGCAGTTATGGGACTCCCCGGCAGACCCAGTACTTC
few	TRBV7-6	NA	TRBJ2-7	CASSLVGRSYEQYF	TGTGCCAGCAGCTTAGTAGGGAGAAGTTACGAGCAGTACTTC